The clone carrying this T cell receptor (beta chain) was observed many times. Its antigen remains unidentified. Authors of the study amplified TCR beta CDR3 regions from RNA transcripts. First-round RT-PCR targeting the TCR CDR3 was performed with the HTBI primer set. TCRdb re-analysed the multiplex PCR reads in MiXCR, keeping a single row per CDR3 protein. The sample has roughly 250,000 distinct CDR3 sequences; approximately 14% are singletons. The record originates from a study of T cells in Graves' hyperthyroidism and ophthalmopathy. General study findings and limits: With a median lead of approximately 6 months before onset, the model predicted ophthalmopathy.

Aged 18 to 65, the patients had hyperthyroidism that was newly diagnosed and had lasted under 2 months. Pregnant or lactating patients were excluded, as were those with uncontrolled infection or other autoimmune disease. Drawn at first hyperthyroidism diagnosis, the blood sample preceded any ophthalmopathy symptoms. V gave up 5 bases and J gave up 4 bases; unmatched junction bases: 7. The CDR3 spans 16 residues. The germline V gene has CDR1 MDHEN and CDR2 SYDVKM. Sequenced input: blood. V gene TRBV28 combines with J gene TRBJ2-1; 11 bases map to TRBD2. This TCR was recovered from a woman aged 35 to 49 with Graves' hyperthyroidism that later progressed to Graves' ophthalmopathy. The CDR3 bases are TGTGCCAGCAGTGGACGACTAGCGGGGATATACAATGAGCAGTTCTTC. This encodes CASSGRLAGIYNEQFF.